These 24 T cell receptor beta chains came from one sample sequenced in a study of blood T cell repertoires in COVID-19. Clones were sequenced by immunoSEQ multiplex PCR, and TCRdb holds only the in-frame ones, with some missing. Here the sample spans 81,000 or so clones, around 89% being singletons. The sequenced sample consisted of peripheral blood. Receptors originate from a man between 65 and 85 years old with active or convalescent COVID-19.

V usage is TRBV7-2 and J usage is TRBJ2-7, with unresolved D. Trimming left V 2 bases short and J 0 bases short, with 11 bases between. In germline, CDR1 is SGHTA, CDR2 FQGNSA. The CDR3 consists of 15 residues. The CDR3 is CASSLHPSSSYEQYF. The CDR3 DNA follows: TGTGCCAGCAGCTTACATCCCTCCAGCTCCTACGAGCAGTACTTC.

This clone has a handful of counts. The chain carries TRBV3-1 (or the pseudogene TRBV3-2) and TRBJ1-3; tentatively, D is TRBD1 (6 bases). The V gene's germline CDR1 is LGHDT and CDR2 YNNKEL (reference sequence). The V gene lost 2 bases and the J gene lost 0 bases, with 11 bases spanning the gap. This CDR3 is built from 16 residues. The DNA of the CDR3 is TGTGCCAGCAGCCAATGGCAGGGGAGCTCTGGAAACACCATATATTTT. This gives the protein CASSQWQGSSGNTIYF.

The V gene is TRBV14, the J gene TRBJ2-1, with unresolved D. Looked up from germline, CDR1 is SGHDN and CDR2 is FVKESK. Trimming took off 2 bases at V and 6 bases at J, with 11 bases between the two ends. The CDR3 sequence is 14 residues long. In DNA, the CDR3 is TGTGCCAGCAGCCAATCATTAGTGGTCAATGAGCAGTTCTTC. Translating gives CASSQSLVVNEQFF.

This sequence joins TRBV5-1 and TRBJ2-1; 10 bases map to TRBD2. This CDR3 contains 16 residues. Germline CDR1 is SGHRS and CDR2 is YFSETQ. V lost 0 bases, J lost 4 bases, and 4 bases stayed unmatched. This CDR3 reads CASSLASGGDYNEQFF. CDR3 bases: TGCGCCAGCAGCTTGGCCAGCGGGGGGGATTACAATGAGCAGTTCTTC.

The chain links TRBV5-1 to TRBJ2-2; possible D gene TRBD2, 5 bases. The CDR3 has 15 amino acids. CDR1 and CDR2 from the germline V gene are SGHRS and YFSETQ. Trimming took 0 bases from V and 10 from J, leaving 16 bases between them. The CDR3 sequence: CASSLEALTGKELFF. The CDR3 nucleotides read TGCGCCAGCAGCTTGGAGGCTCTCACGGGGAAGGAGCTGTTTTTT. Filled out from reference TRBV5-1 and TRBJ2-2, the complete variable domain reads KAGVTQTPRYLIKTRGQQVTLSCSPISGHRSVSWYQQTPGQGLQFLFEYFSETQRNKGNFPGRFSGRQFSNSRSEMNVSTLELGDSALYLCASSLEALTGKELFFGEGSRLTVL.

This chain links TRBV5-8 with TRBJ1-2; no clear D gene. The V end lost 4 bases, the J end lost 2 bases, and 15 bases lay between the germline ends. Germline loops: CDR1 SGHTS, CDR2 YDEGEE. The CDR3 consists of 15 residues. The CDR3 protein is CASSPRSHGNYGYTF. The CDR3 nucleotides are TGTGCCAGCAGCCCCCGATCTCACGGGAACTATGGCTACACCTTC.

The chain employs TRBV28 and TRBJ2-4; 8 nucleotides line up with TRBD1. V lost 1 base to trimming and J lost 4 bases; unmatched junction nucleotides: 6. The germline CDR1 and CDR2 sequences are MDHEN and SYDVKM. The CDR3 loop spans 16 amino acids. CDR3 bases: TGTGCCAGCAGTTTATCGGACAGGGTCGGGAAAAACATTCAGTACTTC. It encodes CASSLSDRVGKNIQYF.

The table lists this clone with a count of one. V is TRBV3-1 (or the pseudogene TRBV3-2) and J is TRBJ1-2, with D possibly TRBD1 on 6 matching bases. The CDR3 runs 14 residues. Germline V CDR1 and CDR2: LGHDT, YNNKEL (reference sequence). With 6 bases removed from V and 0 bases from J, the gap between germline ends came to 11 bases. The CDR3 DNA sequence: TGTGCCAGCAGTTCGTGGACAGCTAACTATGGCTACACCTTC. It codes for CASSSWTANYGYTF.

This clone was counted once. The CDR3 sequence is CASSRQGPTNYGYTF. CDR3 DNA: TGTGCCAGCAGTAGACAGGGCCCGACTAACTATGGCTACACCTTC. This chain connects TRBV9 to TRBJ1-2, with 7 nucleotides matching TRBD1. This CDR3 contains 15 residues. Germline V gene lookup returns CDR1 SGDLS and CDR2 YYNGEE. Trimming removed 5 bases from V and 0 bases from J; junction bases left unmatched: 7.

Here the CDR3 DNA reads TGTGCCAGCAGCTTGTGGGCCGGTCAGCCCCAGCATTTT. This encodes CASSLWAGQPQHF. The chain uses TRBV5-8 and TRBJ1-5; D is undetermined. Trimming removed 1 base at V and 6 bases at J, with 8 bases between. The CDR3 extends over 13 amino acids. The germline V gene has CDR1 SGHTS and CDR2 YDEGEE.

The CDR3 DNA follows: TGTGCCAGCAGTTTCCGGGCCGGGACAGGGGGTTTAAGCTCCTACGAGCAGTACTTC. This translates into CASSFRAGTGGLSSYEQYF. The chain joins TRBV27 to TRBJ2-7; 11 bases line up with TRBD1. Germline CDR1 is MNHEY and CDR2 is SMNVEV (reference sequence). CDR3 size: 19 residues. V lost 3 bases to trimming and J lost 0 bases; unmatched junction nucleotides: 13.

This chain links TRBV24-1 with TRBJ1-2; a weak D match, TRBD1 (5 bases). The germline V gene has CDR1 KGHDR and CDR2 SFDVKD. V shed 3 bases and J shed 5 bases, with 15 bases lying between them. The CDR3 extends over 15 amino acids. The CDR3 DNA follows: TGTGCCACCAGTGATGGCAGGGTTGGGCCTTATGGCTACACCTTC. As protein: CATSDGRVGPYGYTF.

CDR3 in DNA: TGCGCCAGCAGCTTGGCTCCCAGGCCACCTAACTATGGCTACACCTTC. It encodes CASSLAPRPPNYGYTF. The chain links TRBV5-1 to TRBJ1-2; D gene ambiguous. Germline V gives CDR1 SGHRS, CDR2 YFSETQ. Trimming pared 0 bases from V and 0 bases from J, leaving 12 bases between. The CDR3 covers 16 residues.

The V call is TRBV5-1, the J call TRBJ2-7; maybe TRBD2 (6 bases). The CDR3 extends over 14 amino acids. CDR1 and CDR2 (germline): SGHRS, YFSETQ. Deletions cut 0 bases from V and 5 bases from J, with 12 bases between. The DNA for the CDR3 is TGCGCCAGCAGCTTGGTCCTGGGAGGTCACGAGCAGTACTTC. Protein product: CASSLVLGGHEQYF. The variable domain in full, with the rest retrieved from reference TRBV5-1 and TRBJ2-7, is KAGVTQTPRYLIKTRGQQVTLSCSPISGHRSVSWYQQTPGQGLQFLFEYFSETQRNKGNFPGRFSGRQFSNSRSEMNVSTLELGDSALYLCASSLVLGGHEQYFGPGTRLTVT.

The chain uses TRBV2 and TRBJ2-1, with TRBD1 as a possible D gene (5 bases). CDR1 and CDR2 from the germline V gene are SNHLY and FYNNEI. V was shortened by 3 bases and J by 4 bases, with 10 bases between the two germline ends. This CDR3 spans 14 amino acids. The DNA of the CDR3 is TGTGCCAGCAGTGATGGGCAGGGTTACAATGAGCAGTTCTTC. Protein sequence: CASSDGQGYNEQFF.

The gene calls are TRBV19 and TRBJ1-1; 7 positions match TRBD1. Germline CDR1 reads LNHDA; CDR2 reads SQIVND (reference sequence). Unmatched junction bases numbered 18, after V lost 10 bases and J lost 4 bases. The CDR3 sequence is 16 residues long. The CDR3 reads CATSRDSELMGTEAFF. CDR3 sequence (DNA): TGTGCCACATCAAGGGACAGTGAGCTAATGGGCACTGAAGCTTTCTTT.

The genes are TRBV27 and TRBJ2-1; D might be TRBD2 (5 bases). Germline V CDR1 and CDR2: MNHEY, SMNVEV (reference sequence). The V and J ends lost 6 bases and 0 bases respectively, with 15 bases between them. The CDR3 consists of 16 residues. This CDR3 reads CASRPRRGSSYNEQFF. The CDR3 coding sequence is TGTGCCAGCAGGCCGAGACGGGGAAGCTCCTACAATGAGCAGTTCTTC.

The V and J genes are TRBV19 and TRBJ1-3; 7 bases line up with TRBD1. Germline V gene sequence: CDR1 LNHDA, CDR2 SQIVND (reference sequence). The CDR3 sequence is 13 residues long. Trimming took 8 bases from V and 3 from J; bases not matched to a gene: 4. For the CDR3, the DNA is TGTGCCAGTTGGAGGGGGCATGGAAACACCATATATTTT. Amino acids: CASWRGHGNTIYF.

The chain couples TRBV5-1 to TRBJ2-1; 7 bases are shared with TRBD1. Germline CDR1 reads SGHRS; CDR2 reads YFSETQ. The ends lost 4 bases at V and 0 bases at J; junction bases unmatched: 7. This CDR3 region has 16 residues. CDR3 sequence: CASSTGQLSSYNEQFF. DNA for the CDR3: TGCGCCAGCAGCACGGGACAGCTTAGCTCCTACAATGAGCAGTTCTTC.

This clone was observed once. V usage is TRBV6-2 or TRBV6-3 and J usage is TRBJ2-5; 8 bases are shared with TRBD2. The germline V gene encodes CDR1 MNHEY and CDR2 SVGEGT. After removal of 6 bases from V and 5 bases from J, the junction contained 11 bases not matched to a gene. The CDR3 runs to 15 residues. CDR3 nucleotides: TGTGCCAGCAGCCCCCAGGGAGCGGGGGCTGAGACCCAGTACTTC. This codes for CASSPQGAGAETQYF.

V gene TRBV2 combines with J gene TRBJ1-5; TRBD1 might be the D (6 bases). The V and J ends lost 6 bases and 1 base respectively, with 19 bases between them. Looked up from germline, CDR1 is SNHLY and CDR2 is FYNNEI. This CDR3 has 17 amino acids. The CDR3 loop reads CASSSDSLSASNQPQHF. In DNA form, the CDR3 reads TGTGCCAGCAGCTCGGACAGCCTCAGTGCAAGCAATCAGCCCCAGCATTTT.

J is TRBJ2-5 and V is TRBV9, with TRBD1 as a possible D gene (5 bases). The germline V gene encodes CDR1 SGDLS and CDR2 YYNGEE. CDR3 length equals 15 residues. With 1 base removed from V and 5 bases from J, the gap between germline ends came to 15 bases. The CDR3 loop is CASSVNPQGRETQYF. The CDR3, as DNA: TGTGCCAGCAGCGTAAATCCGCAGGGTCGGGAGACCCAGTACTTC. Full variable domain (remainder filled in from reference TRBV9 and TRBJ2-5): DSGVTQTPKHLITATGQRVTLRCSPRSGDLSVYWYQQSLDQGLQFLIQYYNGEERAKGNILERFSAQQFPDLHSELNLSSLELGDSALYFCASSVNPQGRETQYFGPGTRLLVL.

J is TRBJ1-1 and V is TRBV30, with D unclear. Germline V gene sequence: CDR1 GTSNPN, CDR2 SVGIG (reference sequence). The germline V and J ends were trimmed by 3 bases and 2 bases, with 7 bases remaining between them. The CDR3 covers 12 residues. The CDR3: CAWRAGNTEAFF. The CDR3 DNA sequence: TGTGCCTGGAGAGCGGGAAACACTGAAGCTTTCTTT. The variable domain in full, with the rest retrieved from reference TRBV30 and TRBJ1-1, is SQTIHQWPATLVQPVGSPLSLECTVEGTSNPNLYWYRQAAGRGLQLLFYSVGIGQISSEVPQNLSASRPQDRQFILSSKKLLLSDSGFYLCAWRAGNTEAFFGQGTRLTVV.

The J gene is TRBJ1-1, the V gene TRBV29-1; maybe TRBD1 (5 bases). With 5 bases removed from V and 5 bases from J, the gap between germline ends came to 9 bases. The CDR3 has 11 residues. Germline V gene lookup returns CDR1 SQVTM and CDR2 ANQGSEA. This CDR3 reads CSVTRGTEAFF. The CDR3 bases are TGCAGCGTTACGCGGGGGACTGAAGCTTTCTTT.